This entry features one T cell receptor beta chain sequence. Its specificity is unknown. Germline-derived CDR1 and CDR2 are SGHDN and FVKESK. The CDR3 consists of 13 residues. Trimming took 1 base from V and 6 from J, leaving 6 bases between them. Libraries of TCR beta came from iRepertoire HTBI primers plus Arm-PCR of CDR3 regions. One entry per CDR3 protein, called by TCRdb with MiXCR from the multiplex PCR reads. The sample includes around 430,000 distinct CDR3 sequences, approximately 23% of them seen just once. Time point meaning: persistent/refractory GD, antithyroid drugs over 5 years with positive TRAb. With RNA extracted from PBMCs as input, the TCR library was made. This sample was included in a study of regulatory T cells in long-lasting Graves disease. Study-wide points: TCR diversity was lower in persistent than newly diagnosed Graves' disease.

Material: peripheral blood mononuclear cells (PBMCs), obtained when the disease was refractory, from a patient treated with antithyroid drugs. This TCR derives from a female donor with Graves disease. J is TRBJ1-4 and V is TRBV14; no definite D call. The CDR3 nucleotides read TGTGCCAGCAGCCAAGTTCCGGATGAAAAACTGTTTTTT. This gives the protein CASSQVPDEKLFF.